These 21 T cell receptor beta chains were sequenced from one sample in a study of human T cells and chemical hapten exposure. Via MiXCR, TCRdb re-called the RACE reads, giving one row per CDR3 protein. The sample has around 300,000 distinct CDR3 sequences, about 7% seen once. The time point here: patch test 1, 2 weeks after DPC sensitization. Treatment described: therapeutic diphenylcyclopropenone sensitization with weekly scalp DPC. Specimen: whole blood, collected in connection with sensitization to the hapten diphenylcyclopropenone (DPC). The receptors were sampled from a woman aged 18-35 years with alopecia areata. Some clones in this sample may be carry-over from other donors' samples.

The J gene is TRBJ1-5, the V gene TRBV29-1; no clear D. V was trimmed by 3 bases and J by 4 bases, leaving 10 bases between them. The germline V gene encodes CDR1 SQVTM and CDR2 ANQGSEA. CDR3 length: 13 residues. The CDR3 protein is CSVEEGSNQPQHF. The CDR3 nucleotides are TGCAGCGTTGAGGAAGGGTCTAATCAGCCCCAGCATTTT.

V gene TRBV4-3 combines with J gene TRBJ1-2; D is uncertain. Trimming left V 0 bases short and J 2 bases short, with 7 bases between. The CDR3 is 14 amino acids. CDR1 is LGHNA, CDR2 YSLEER, per germline. The CDR3 DNA sequence: TGCGCCAGCAGCCAAGACTGGGGAAACTATGGCTACACCTTC. Its translation: CASSQDWGNYGYTF.

This clonotype has at least ten counts. The chain recombines TRBV5-6 with TRBJ1-1; a possible D gene is TRBD1 (5 bases). The CDR3 spans 14 residues. In germline, CDR1 is SGHDT, CDR2 YYEEEE. The ends were cut back, 2 bases at V and 4 bases at J, with 12 bases in the middle. The CDR3 loop reads CASSFPTGTTEAFF. In DNA form, the CDR3 reads TGTGCCAGCAGCTTTCCCACAGGCACCACTGAAGCTTTCTTT.

This clonotype turned up a few times. The V and J genes are TRBV6-4 and TRBJ2-3; 12 nucleotides match TRBD2. After removal of 4 bases from V and 5 bases from J, the junction contained 4 bases not matched to a gene. There are 15 residues in the CDR3. In germline, CDR1 is MRHNA, CDR2 SNTAGT. CDR3 residues: CASSATSGGRDTQYF. CDR3 bases: TGTGCCAGCAGTGCGACTAGCGGGGGAAGAGATACGCAGTATTTT.

CDR3 sequence reads: CASSPQDRASEQFF. In DNA, the CDR3 is TGTGCCAGCAGCCCTCAGGACAGGGCGAGTGAGCAGTTCTTC. V gene TRBV11-2 combines with J gene TRBJ2-1; 8 positions match TRBD1. The V and J ends lost 5 bases and 9 bases, in that order; junction bases with no gene match: 9. The germline V gene has CDR1 SGHAT and CDR2 FQNNGV. The CDR3 is 14 amino acids.

Only a few counts were recorded for this clonotype. CDR3 sequence: CAISAWTDPDTYGYTF. CDR3 nucleotide sequence: TGTGCCATCAGTGCGTGGACAGACCCCGATACCTATGGCTACACCTTC. This chain joins TRBV10-3 and TRBJ1-2; D is perhaps TRBD1 (6 bases). The CDR3 is 16 amino acids. Trimming shortened V by 4 bases and J by 4 bases, and 19 bases separated the two germline ends. From germline, CDR1 is ENHRY and CDR2 SYGVKD.

The chain uses TRBV12-3 or TRBV12-4 and TRBJ1-5, with TRBD1 matching over 8 bases. The CDR3 totals 15 residues. V was pared by 1 base and J by 7 bases, with 6 bases of the junction left unmatched. The CDR3 sequence is CASSLGDRRGQPQHF. The DNA of the CDR3 is TGTGCCAGCAGTTTAGGGGACAGGAGGGGCCAGCCCCAGCATTTT.

There are many counts of this clonotype. The CDR3 protein is CAISGVQGARRQGANTEAFF. CDR3 nucleotide sequence: TGTGCCATCAGTGGTGTACAGGGCGCCAGGAGACAGGGGGCGAACACTGAAGCTTTCTTT. The chain combines TRBV10-3 with TRBJ1-1; 10 bases fit TRBD1. With V trimmed by 4 bases and J by 1 base, 18 bases remained unmatched. The CDR3 spans 20 residues. CDR1 and CDR2 (germline): ENHRY, SYGVKD.

This chain uses TRBV6-2 or TRBV6-3 with TRBJ1-6; D remains ambiguous. The length of the CDR3 is 11 residues. CDR1 MNHEY and CDR2 SVGEGT come from the germline V gene. V was pared by 4 bases and J by 11 bases, with 6 bases between. Here the CDR3 DNA reads TGTGCCAGCAGTTCTGGTACACCCCTCCACTTT. Protein sequence: CASSSGTPLHF.

This clonotype has ten or more counts. The chain has TRBV6-5 and TRBJ1-3, with D possibly being TRBD1 (6 bases). Trimming shortened V by 6 bases and J by 5 bases, and 8 bases separated the two germline ends. There are 12 residues in the CDR3. Germline lookup yields CDR1 MNHEY and CDR2 SVGAGI. The CDR3, as DNA: TGTGCCAGCAGAAGGGACAGAAACACCATATATTTT. Protein sequence: CASRRDRNTIYF.

V is TRBV2 and J is TRBJ2-5; TRBD1 aligns across 9 bases. CDR3 length equals 17 residues. The germline CDR1 and CDR2 sequences are SNHLY and FYNNEI. Trimming took 3 bases from V and 2 from J; bases not matched to a gene: 10. The CDR3 protein is CASSETGDREIQETQYF. The DNA for the CDR3 is TGTGCCAGCAGTGAGACAGGGGACAGGGAAATTCAAGAGACCCAGTACTTC.

This clonotype has only one observation. Here the CDR3 reads CASRGGDLNTEAFF. For the CDR3, the DNA is TGTGCCAGCAGAGGAGGGGACCTGAACACTGAAGCTTTCTTT. The chain employs TRBV6-2 or TRBV6-3 and TRBJ1-1; a possible D gene is TRBD1 (5 bases). The CDR3 is 14 amino acids. Trimming took 6 bases from V and 0 from J, leaving 11 bases between them. The germline CDR1 and CDR2 sequences are MNHEY and SVGEGT.

Concerning this clonotype: Just one base apart from a much larger clone, this may be a read error. The genes are TRBV2 and TRBJ1-4; TRBD1 is a possible D gene (6 bases). The CDR3 runs 14 residues. CDR1 and CDR2 (germline): SNHLY, FYNNEI. V dropped 5 bases and J dropped 6 bases, with 13 bases sitting between them. CDR3 residues: CASSRGGSDEKLFF. The CDR3 DNA reads TGTGCCAGCAGTCGAGGGGGTTCGGATGAAAAACTGTTTTTT.

The chain combines TRBV7-2 with TRBJ1-1, with 7 bases aligning to TRBD1. Unmatched junction bases numbered 11, after V lost 4 bases and J lost 0 bases. The CDR3 loop spans 17 amino acids. The germline V gene encodes CDR1 SGHTA and CDR2 FQGNSA. Here the CDR3 reads CASSSFSQGPVNTEAFF. The CDR3 nucleotides read TGTGCCAGCAGCTCATTCTCACAGGGGCCCGTGAACACTGAAGCTTTCTTT.

The rearrangement joins TRBV6-6 to TRBJ1-1; no clear D. Germline V gene sequence: CDR1 MNHNY, CDR2 SVGAGI (reference sequence). This CDR3 has 12 amino acids. Trimming cost V 8 bases and J 1 base, with 8 bases left between them. The DNA of the CDR3 is TGTGCCAGCCATCGGGAGAACACTGAAGCTTTCTTT. Its translation is CASHRENTEAFF.

The chain recombines TRBV5-1 with TRBJ1-1; D unresolved. The germline CDR1 and CDR2 sequences are SGHRS and YFSETQ. The CDR3 has 14 amino acids. V was trimmed by 5 bases and J by 4 bases, leaving 15 bases between them. The CDR3 DNA follows: TGCGCCAGCAGGCGGGAACCACGGAGCACTGAAGCTTTCTTT. Translated, it gives CASRREPRSTEAFF.

The gene calls are TRBV7-8 and TRBJ1-6; a weak D match, TRBD1 (5 bases). Trimming took off 0 bases at V and 9 bases at J, with 15 bases between the two ends. CDR3 length equals 16 residues. CDR1 SGHVS and CDR2 FQNEAQ come from the germline V gene. The CDR3 spells CASSLARQGTGSPLHF. CDR3 sequence (DNA): TGTGCCAGCAGCTTAGCCCGTCAGGGAACTGGTTCACCCCTCCACTTT.

This clonotype was counted between two and nine times. The genes are TRBV28 and TRBJ1-2; D is undetermined. The CDR3 contains 14 residues. Trimming removed 2 bases from V and 4 bases from J, with 11 bases in between. Germline loops: CDR1 MDHEN, CDR2 SYDVKM. Here the CDR3 reads CASSLRTFLYGYTF. CDR3 nucleotides: TGTGCCAGCAGTTTAAGAACTTTCCTCTATGGCTACACCTTC.

The chain combines TRBV10-2 with TRBJ2-1; TRBD2 aligns across 10 bases. CDR1 WSHSY and CDR2 SAAADI come from the germline V gene. The CDR3 spans 14 residues. The junction had 6 bases not matched to a gene; V was cut back by 6 bases and J by 7 bases. The CDR3 region is CASSERGGLNEQFF. As DNA, the CDR3 is TGCGCCAGCAGCGAGCGGGGGGGCCTGAATGAGCAGTTCTTC.

The chain carries TRBV3-1 and TRBJ1-1; no definite D call. The CDR3 has 14 residues. The ends were cut back, 1 base at V and 2 bases at J, with 8 bases in the middle. The V gene's germline CDR1 is LGHDT and CDR2 YNNKEL (reference sequence). The CDR3 spells CASSQVGSNTEAFF. The CDR3, as DNA: TGTGCCAGCAGCCAAGTGGGGTCTAACACTGAAGCTTTCTTT.

This clonotype was seen at least ten times. The CDR3 DNA sequence: TGCAGCGTTGTTAGACAGGGCGGGTTGAACACTGAAGCTTTCTTT. This encodes CSVVRQGGLNTEAFF. The chain recombines TRBV29-1 with TRBJ1-1; 7 bases map to TRBD1. CDR3 size: 15 residues. Looked up from germline, CDR1 is SQVTM and CDR2 is ANQGSEA. The V segment lost 4 bases and the J segment 0 bases; nucleotides outside the gene matches: 8.